This T cell receptor (beta chain) was captured in a study of glioma-infiltrating T cells after dendritic cell vaccination. Study at large: The vaccine used monocyte-derived dendritic cells pulsed overnight with autologous tumor lysate.

Fresh-frozen tumor tissue and more than two years of survival data were available for all. CDR1 and CDR2 from the germline V gene are WSHSY and SAAADI. CDR3 length equals 13 residues. The V gene lost 8 bases and the J gene lost 0 bases, with 11 bases spanning the gap. Up to about 2 ug genomic DNA was used for TCRB CDR3 amplification. Some clones are missing from TCRdb's copy, which holds only in-frame ones; the method was immunoSEQ multiplex PCR. The sample shows some 30,000 clones, 90% of them seen only once. The origin of this receptor is a human donor with glioblastoma. The chain has TRBV10-2 and TRBJ2-7; no firm D call. The sample consisted of blood, taken before dendritic cell vaccination. The CDR3 sequence: CASSSPSSYEQYF. The CDR3 nucleotides read TGCGCCAGCTCCTCACCGAGCTCCTACGAGCAGTACTTC.